A selection of T cell receptor beta chains follows, all from one sample in a study of spatial heterogeneity in lung cancer. TCRdb passed the 5' RACE reads through MiXCR, listing each CDR3 protein once. The sample consists of some 12,000 distinct CDR3 sequences, 9.5% to 13% of them appearing once. This specimen consisted of PBMCs, obtained at follow-up. These receptors all stem from a female donor with early-stage non-small cell lung cancer. CDR3s include the opening cysteine and the closing phenylalanine or tryptophan. D genes are given only for firm matches. The size of a clone is reported for some rows only, either as once, few or many, or as a class for expanded clones.

>TRBV12-3/TRBV12-4|TRBJ1-2|TRBD1|16|many
TGTGCCAGCAGCGAAAGGGGGGACAGGGGAAACTATGGCTACACCTTC
CASSERGDRGNYGYTF
>TRBV10-3|TRBJ2-3|NA|12|many
TGTGCCATCAGTGAGTCAGCAGATACGCAGTATTTT
CAISESADTQYF
>TRBV6-1|TRBJ2-1|NA|14|many
TGTGCCAGCAGTAGGGACCTTACCTACAATGAGCAGTTCTTC
CASSRDLTYNEQFF
>TRBV12-3/TRBV12-4|TRBJ2-7|NA|12|medium-sized
TGTGCCAGCAGTCCTAATCCCGTGGAGCAGTACTTC
CASSPNPVEQYF
>TRBV30|TRBJ2-1|NA|14|many
TGTGCCTGGAGTGTACTCGGGACCTACAATGAGCAGTTCTTC
CAWSVLGTYNEQFF
>TRBV5-4|TRBJ2-1|TRBD2|12|NA
TGTGCCAGCAGTCGAGCGGGGGGTGAGCAGTTCTTC
CASSRAGGEQFF
>TRBV19|TRBJ2-6|NA|17|many
TGTGCCAGTAGTGGGGGGCGCGTTGTAACTGGGGCCAACGTCCTGACTTTC
CASSGGRVVTGANVLTF
>TRBV7-2|TRBJ2-2|NA|18|many
TGTGCCAGCAGCTTAGACCGCCGAGGGATTTCCAACACCGGGGAGCTGTTTTTT
CASSLDRRGISNTGELFF
>TRBV11-2|TRBJ2-3|NA|18|few
TGTGCCAGCAGCTTAAGGCCACGGGGGTACCCTAACACAGATACGCAGTATTTT
CASSLRPRGYPNTDTQYF
>TRBV30|TRBJ2-1|NA|11|many
TGTGCCTGGAGTGCATCCTATGAGCAGTTCTTC
CAWSASYEQFF
>TRBV6-1|TRBJ2-7|NA|15|many
TGTGCCAGCAGTGAAAAAGCGTTCAGCTCCTACGAGCAGTACTTC
CASSEKAFSSYEQYF
>TRBV20-1|TRBJ1-2|TRBD1|13|NA
TGCAGTGCTACGCCGGGACAGGCCTATGGCTACACCTTC
CSATPGQAYGYTF
>TRBV23-1|TRBJ1-2|NA|12|many
TGCGCCAGATCGGGCCCTAACTATGGCTACACCTTC
CARSGPNYGYTF
>TRBV6-5|TRBJ2-6|TRBD1|17|many
TGTGCCAGCAGTCCGGGACAGGGGTTCTCTGGGGCCAACGTCCTGACTTTC
CASSPGQGFSGANVLTF
>TRBV7-9|TRBJ2-3|NA|14|many
TGTGCCAGCAGCTCATACCTTCGGACAGATACGCAGTATTTT
CASSSYLRTDTQYF
>TRBV18|TRBJ2-3|NA|15|many
TGTGCCAGCTCACCACCGGCGGGGGCAGGAGATACGCAGTATTTT
CASSPPAGAGDTQYF
>TRBV28|TRBJ2-1|NA|14|many
TGTGCCAGCAGTTCCCTCCCGGCAGGAATTGAGCAGTTCTTC
CASSSLPAGIEQFF
>TRBV19|TRBJ2-1|TRBD2|15|few
TGTGCCAGTAGTCTTCGACTAGCCGGCTACAATGAGCAGTTCTTC
CASSLRLAGYNEQFF
>TRBV7-8|TRBJ2-5|TRBD1|16|many
TGTGCCAGCAGCCCACGCGGTAGGGGGCACCAAGAGACCCAGTACTTC
CASSPRGRGHQETQYF
>TRBV7-8|TRBJ2-7|TRBD1|15|many
TGTGCCAGCAGCCCGAACCCGCAGGGGGTCGGCGAGCAGTACTTC
CASSPNPQGVGEQYF
>TRBV28|TRBJ1-4|NA|16|medium-sized
TGTGCCAGCAGTTTAAGTGGCGGGACTTCTAATGAAAAACTGTTTTTT
CASSLSGGTSNEKLFF
>TRBV2|TRBJ2-2|NA|13|many
TGTGCCAGCAGTGAATTCTTCACCGGGGAGCTGTTTTTT
CASSEFFTGELFF
>TRBV20-1|TRBJ2-1|NA|12|many
TGCAGTGCTAGAGAAGGCAGGAATGAGCAGTTCTTC
CSAREGRNEQFF
>TRBV5-1|TRBJ2-1|TRBD2|15|many
TGCGCCAGCAGCCCCGGGACTAGCGGGATTTATGAGCAGTTCTTC
CASSPGTSGIYEQFF
>TRBV19|TRBJ2-1|NA|15|many
TGTGCCAGTAGTATAGATCTACAGCTTTACAATGAGCAGTTCTTC
CASSIDLQLYNEQFF
>TRBV20-1|TRBJ2-1|TRBD1|13|few
TGCAGTGCCCCCGAGACAGGGAAAAATGAGCAGTTCTTC
CSAPETGKNEQFF